The 16 T cell receptor beta chains listed next were all sequenced from one sample in a study of regulatory T cells in long-lasting Graves disease. For TCR beta, libraries came from iRepertoire HTBI primers and Arm-PCR of CDR3 regions. TCRdb reprocessed the multiplex PCR reads via MiXCR and lists one record per CDR3 protein. There are about half a million distinct CDR3 sequences in the sample; around 11% occur only once, and approximately 9% lies in the top ten. Sample time point: newly diagnosed GD, antithyroid drugs for less than 3 months. Preparation of the TCR library used RNA extracted from PBMCs. These data were likewise used in another study, on T cells in Graves' hyperthyroidism and ophthalmopathy.

The material was peripheral blood mononuclear cells (PBMCs), obtained at new diagnosis, from a patient treated with antithyroid drugs. The source is a woman in her thirties with Graves disease.

The chain combines TRBV29-1 with TRBJ2-3, with 13 bases matching TRBD2. CDR1 and CDR2 (germline): SQVTM, ANQGSEA. V dropped 5 bases and J dropped 5; count of bases not matched to a gene: 10. CDR3 length equals 16 residues. This chain's CDR3 is CSVSGLAGVWGDTQYF. The CDR3 region has the DNA TGCAGCGTTTCCGGACTAGCGGGAGTATGGGGAGATACGCAGTATTTT.

This clonotype appeared a few times. This chain connects TRBV10-2 to TRBJ1-2, with a weak D call TRBD1 (6 bases). In germline, CDR1 is WSHSY, CDR2 SAAADI. The CDR3 runs to 14 residues. Trimming removed 2 bases from V and 4 bases from J, with 11 bases in between. In DNA form, the CDR3 reads TGCGCCAGCAGTGAGGGACAGCAAACCTATGGCTACACCTTC. Translation: CASSEGQQTYGYTF.

This clonotype has just a few counts. A read error may produce the germline difference seen at one junction end. CDR3 region: CASSPGGNTGAFF. In DNA form, the CDR3 reads TGTGCCAGCTCACCCGGAGGTAACACTGGAGCTTTCTTT. This chain joins TRBV18 and TRBJ1-1; D not certain. Germline CDR1 KGHSH, CDR2 LQKENI. The CDR3 runs to 13 residues.

The genes are TRBV5-8 and TRBJ2-3; tentatively, D is TRBD1 (5 bases). V gave up 0 bases and J gave up 3 bases, with 11 bases separating them. Germline CDR1 SGHTS, CDR2 YDEGEE. The CDR3 has 15 residues. CDR3 region: CASSLEGLVTDTQYF. The CDR3 DNA sequence: TGTGCCAGCAGCTTGGAGGGGCTCGTAACAGATACGCAGTATTTT.

This clonotype came up a few times. The CDR3 DNA follows: TGTGCCAGCAGCTTAGACGGAGACGAGCAGTTCTTC. Translating gives CASSLDGDEQFF. This chain links TRBV7-3 with TRBJ2-1; D unclear. Germline V CDR1 and CDR2: SGHTA, FQGTGA. The CDR3 has 12 residues. Trimming cost V 2 bases and J 10 bases, with 9 bases left between them.

This clonotype was found a few times. At one of its ends the junction is not consistent with the germline gene, which may arise from a read error. V usage is TRBV12-3 or TRBV12-4 and J usage is TRBJ1-2, with a possible D match to TRBD1 (5 bases). This CDR3 has 13 residues. Here the CDR3 reads CASSLAFGGWKPF. The CDR3, as DNA: TGTGCCAGCAGTTTAGCGTTCGGGGGGTGGAAGCCCTTC.

This clonotype was observed many times. This chain links TRBV19 with TRBJ2-2; D ambiguous. This CDR3 comprises 11 residues. Germline V lookup: CDR1 LNHDA, CDR2 SQIVND (reference sequence). Between the trimmed V and J ends, which lost 6 bases and 5 bases, there was a span of 4 bases. The DNA for the CDR3 is TGTGCCAGTAGCGAAACCGGGGAGCTGTTTTTT. Protein: CASSETGELFF.

Notes on this clonotype: This may arise from a read error, as a much more abundant clone is one base away. The chain combines TRBV10-3 with TRBJ2-7, with TRBD1 matching over 9 bases. The ends lost 8 bases at V and 4 bases at J; junction bases unmatched: 3. There are 12 residues in the CDR3. In germline, CDR1 is ENHRY, CDR2 SYGVKD. The CDR3: CAISTGGYEQYF. For the CDR3, the DNA is TGTGCCATCTCGACAGGGGGATACGAGCAGTACTTC.

This clonotype showed up many times. The chain is built from TRBV6-2 or TRBV6-3 and TRBJ2-7; possible D gene TRBD2, 6 bases. The V and J ends lost 6 bases and 2 bases respectively, with 14 bases between them. Germline V gives CDR1 MNHEY, CDR2 SVGEGT. The CDR3 has 14 amino acids. The CDR3 loop reads CASREKGRTYEQYF. The CDR3 DNA reads as TGTGCCAGCAGAGAAAAAGGGAGGACCTACGAGCAGTACTTC.

The genes are TRBV5-1 and TRBJ2-6; TRBD1 is a possible D gene (5 bases). The CDR3 runs to 16 residues. Trimming removed 0 bases from V and 1 base from J, with 8 bases in between. Germline lookup yields CDR1 SGHRS and CDR2 YFSETQ. CDR3 region: CASSLGPGSGANVLTF. CDR3 nucleotides: TGCGCCAGCAGCTTGGGCCCAGGGTCTGGGGCCAACGTCCTGACTTTC.

This clonotype was counted only a few times. J is TRBJ2-6 and V is TRBV20-1, with a possible D match to TRBD2 (5 bases). Trimming shortened V by 3 bases and J by 2 bases, and 11 bases separated the two germline ends. The germline gives CDR1 DFQATT, CDR2 SNEGSKA (reference sequence). The CDR3 length is 15 residues. CDR3 sequence: CSASWESPGANVLTF. For the CDR3, the DNA is TGCAGTGCTAGTTGGGAGTCCCCTGGGGCCAACGTCCTGACTTTC.

This clonotype has a count of ten or more. The J gene is TRBJ1-1, the V gene TRBV7-3; TRBD1 is a possible D gene (5 bases). V lost 5 bases to trimming and J lost 1 base, with 20 bases between them. The CDR3 totals 17 residues. CDR1 is SGHTA, CDR2 FQGTGA, per germline. The chain's CDR3 is CASSQTFSQAQNTEAFF. The CDR3 nucleotides are TGTGCCAGCAGCCAAACATTTTCACAGGCCCAGAACACTGAAGCTTTCTTT. Complete variable domain (other parts from reference TRBV7-3 and TRBJ1-1): GAGVSQTPSNKVTEKGKYVELRCDPISGHTALYWYRQSLGQGPEFLIYFQGTGAADDSGLPNDRFFAVRPEGSVSTLKIQRTERGDSAVYLCASSQTFSQAQNTEAFFGQGTRLTVV.

The chain is built from TRBV7-8 and TRBJ2-1; D uncertain. The germline CDR1 and CDR2 sequences are SGHVS and FQNEAQ. The CDR3 has 11 amino acids. The ends were cut back, 5 bases at V and 6 bases at J, with 5 bases in the middle. The CDR3 spells CASSHLNEQFF. CDR3 nucleotide sequence: TGTGCCAGCAGCCACCTCAATGAGCAGTTCTTC.

The chain employs TRBV5-1 and TRBJ2-7; 7 nucleotides match TRBD2. CDR3 length: 14 amino acids. J was trimmed by 5 bases and V by 0 bases; bases with no gene match: 5. Germline assignment: CDR1 SGHRS and CDR2 YFSETQ. In DNA form, the CDR3 reads TGCGCCAGCAGCTTGGGTCGGGGGGATGACGAGCAGTACTTC. This codes for CASSLGRGDDEQYF.

This clonotype was seen at least ten times. The chain joins TRBV7-9 to TRBJ2-5, with D possibly TRBD2 on 6 matching bases. V lost 6 bases to trimming and J lost 2 bases, with 13 bases between them. CDR3 length equals 14 residues. Germline V gene lookup returns CDR1 SEHNR and CDR2 FQNEAQ (reference sequence). The CDR3 loop reads CASRLMAGQETQYF. The CDR3 nucleotides are TGTGCCAGCAGACTAATGGCGGGACAAGAGACCCAGTACTTC.

Many counts were recorded for this clonotype. V gene TRBV15 combines with J gene TRBJ1-4; D ambiguous. CDR1 and CDR2 (germline): LNHNV, YYDKDF (reference sequence). This CDR3 is 15 amino acids long. Between the trimmed V and J ends, which lost 3 bases and 4 bases, there was a span of 12 bases. The chain's CDR3 is CATSRTRTFNEKLFF. DNA of the CDR3: TGTGCCACCAGCAGGACACGGACTTTTAATGAAAAACTGTTTTTT.